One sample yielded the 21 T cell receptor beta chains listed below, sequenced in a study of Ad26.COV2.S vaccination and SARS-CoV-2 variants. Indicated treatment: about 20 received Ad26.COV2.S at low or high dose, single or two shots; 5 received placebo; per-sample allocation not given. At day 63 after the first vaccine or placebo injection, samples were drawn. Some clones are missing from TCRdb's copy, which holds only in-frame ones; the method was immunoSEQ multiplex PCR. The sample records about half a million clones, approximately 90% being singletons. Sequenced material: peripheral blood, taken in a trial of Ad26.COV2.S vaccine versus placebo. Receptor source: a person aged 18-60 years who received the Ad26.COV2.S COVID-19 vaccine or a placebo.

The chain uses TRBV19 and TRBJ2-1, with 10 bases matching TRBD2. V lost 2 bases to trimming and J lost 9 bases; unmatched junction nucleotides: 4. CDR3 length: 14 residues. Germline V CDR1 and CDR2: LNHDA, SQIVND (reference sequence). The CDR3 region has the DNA TGTGCCAGTAGTATACTAGCGGGAGTTGGTGAGCAGTTCTTC. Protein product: CASSILAGVGEQFF.

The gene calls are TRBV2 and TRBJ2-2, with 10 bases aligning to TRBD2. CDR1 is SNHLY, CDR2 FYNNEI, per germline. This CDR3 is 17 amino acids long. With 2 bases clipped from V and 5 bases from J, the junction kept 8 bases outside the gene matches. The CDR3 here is CASSERLAGAWTGELFF. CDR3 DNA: TGTGCCAGCAGTGAAAGGCTAGCGGGAGCGTGGACCGGGGAGCTGTTTTTT.

CDR3 sequence: CASRPQGRGGGYTF. CDR3 nucleotide sequence: TGCGCCAGCAGGCCTCAGGGACGCGGAGGCGGCTACACCTTC. The chain combines TRBV4-1 with TRBJ1-2; D perhaps matches TRBD1 (5 bases). Germline-derived CDR1 and CDR2 are MGHRA and YSYEKL. V lost 6 bases and J 8 bases, leaving 19 bases between the germline ends. The CDR3 has 14 residues.

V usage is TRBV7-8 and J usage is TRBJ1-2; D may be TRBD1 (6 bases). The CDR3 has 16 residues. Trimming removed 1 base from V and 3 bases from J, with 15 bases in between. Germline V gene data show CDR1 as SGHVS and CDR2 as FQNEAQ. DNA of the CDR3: TGTGCCAGCAGCTTAGGGGGGCGCCCGGGATACTATGGCTACACCTTC. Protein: CASSLGGRPGYYGYTF.

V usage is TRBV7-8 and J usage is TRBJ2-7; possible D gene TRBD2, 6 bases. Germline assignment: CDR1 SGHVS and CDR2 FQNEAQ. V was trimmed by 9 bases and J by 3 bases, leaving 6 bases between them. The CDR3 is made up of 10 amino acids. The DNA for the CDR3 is TGTGCCAGGGGGGGCTACGAGCAGTACTTC. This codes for CARGGYEQYF.

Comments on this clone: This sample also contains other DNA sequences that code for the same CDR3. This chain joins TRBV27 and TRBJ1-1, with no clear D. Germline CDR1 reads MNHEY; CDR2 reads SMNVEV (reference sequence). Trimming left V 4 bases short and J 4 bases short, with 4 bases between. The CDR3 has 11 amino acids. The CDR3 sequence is CASSSGTEAFF. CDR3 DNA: TGTGCCAGCAGTTCGGGCACTGAAGCTTTCTTT.

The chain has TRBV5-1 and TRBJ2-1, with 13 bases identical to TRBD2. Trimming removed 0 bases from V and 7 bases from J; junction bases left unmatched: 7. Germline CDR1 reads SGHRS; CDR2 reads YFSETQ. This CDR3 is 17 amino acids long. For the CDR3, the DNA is TGCGCCAGCAGCTTGGATACTAGCGGGAGGGCCTCAAATGAGCAGTTCTTC. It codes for CASSLDTSGRASNEQFF.

In DNA, the CDR3 is TGCGCCAGCAGTCCTCCAACTGAGTTCTCCTTTCGGGGGTCTGAAGCTTTCTTT. It is translated as CASSPPTEFSFRGSEAFF. The chain joins TRBV23-1 to TRBJ1-1; a possible D gene is TRBD1 (5 bases). TRBV23-1 is an ORF, and what it does is uncertain. V was pared by 4 bases and J by 6 bases, with 27 bases between. The CDR3 is made up of 18 amino acids.

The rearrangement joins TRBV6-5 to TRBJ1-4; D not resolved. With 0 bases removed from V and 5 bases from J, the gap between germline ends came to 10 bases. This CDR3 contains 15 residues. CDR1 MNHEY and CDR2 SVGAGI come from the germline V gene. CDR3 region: CASSYSDAGNEKLFF. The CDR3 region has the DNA TGTGCCAGCAGTTACTCGGACGCGGGGAATGAAAAACTGTTTTTT.

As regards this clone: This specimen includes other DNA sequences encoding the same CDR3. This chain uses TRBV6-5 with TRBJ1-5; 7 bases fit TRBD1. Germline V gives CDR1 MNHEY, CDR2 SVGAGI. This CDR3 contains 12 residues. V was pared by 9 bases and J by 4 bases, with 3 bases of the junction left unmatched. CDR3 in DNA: TGTGCCAGTCGGGACAGTAATCAGCCCCAGCATTTT. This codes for CASRDSNQPQHF.

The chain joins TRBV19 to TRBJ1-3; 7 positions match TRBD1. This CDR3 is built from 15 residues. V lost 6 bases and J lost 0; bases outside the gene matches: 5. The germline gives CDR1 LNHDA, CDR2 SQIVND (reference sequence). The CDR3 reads CASSRDSSSGNTIYF. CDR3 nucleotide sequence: TGTGCCAGTAGCAGGGACAGCTCCTCTGGAAACACCATATATTTT.

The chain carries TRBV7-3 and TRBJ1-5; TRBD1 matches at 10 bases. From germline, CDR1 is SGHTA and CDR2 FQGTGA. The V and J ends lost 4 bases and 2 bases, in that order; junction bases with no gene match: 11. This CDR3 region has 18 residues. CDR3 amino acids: CASSSIGQGGFGNQPQHF. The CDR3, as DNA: TGTGCCAGCAGCTCTATAGGACAGGGGGGATTTGGCAATCAGCCCCAGCATTTT.

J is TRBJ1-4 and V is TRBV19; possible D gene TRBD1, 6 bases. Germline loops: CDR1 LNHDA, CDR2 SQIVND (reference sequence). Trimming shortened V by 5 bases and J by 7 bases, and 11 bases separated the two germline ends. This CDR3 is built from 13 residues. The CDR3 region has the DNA TGTGCCAGTAGTGAGGGGGATGGTGAAAAACTGTTTTTT. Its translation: CASSEGDGEKLFF.

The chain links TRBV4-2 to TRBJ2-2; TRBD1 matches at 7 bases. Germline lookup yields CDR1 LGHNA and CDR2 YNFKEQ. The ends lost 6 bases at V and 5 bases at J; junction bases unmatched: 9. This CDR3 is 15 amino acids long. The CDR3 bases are TGTGCCAGCAGTCCCACCGGGACAGAGACCGGGGAGCTGTTTTTT. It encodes CASSPTGTETGELFF.

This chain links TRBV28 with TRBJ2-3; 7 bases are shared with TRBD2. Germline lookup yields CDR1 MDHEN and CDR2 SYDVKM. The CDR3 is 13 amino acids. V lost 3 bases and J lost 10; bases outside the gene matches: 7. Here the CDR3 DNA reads TGTGCCAGCAGTTTGTCTGCGGGAGAAGCGCAGTATTTT. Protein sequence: CASSLSAGEAQYF. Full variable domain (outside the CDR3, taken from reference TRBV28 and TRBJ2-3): DVKVTQSSRYLVKRTGEKVFLECVQDMDHENMFWYRQDPGLGLRLIYFSYDVKMKEKGDIPEGYSVSREKKERFSLILESASTNQTSMYLCASSLSAGEAQYFGPGTRLTVL.

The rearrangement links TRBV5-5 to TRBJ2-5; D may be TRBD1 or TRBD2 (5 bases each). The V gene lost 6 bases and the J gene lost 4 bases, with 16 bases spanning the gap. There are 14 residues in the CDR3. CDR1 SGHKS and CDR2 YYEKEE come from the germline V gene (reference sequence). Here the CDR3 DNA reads TGTGCCAGCACCATCCCGGGAAGGGGAGAGACCCAGTACTTC. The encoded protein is CASTIPGRGETQYF. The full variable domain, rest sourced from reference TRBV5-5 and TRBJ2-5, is DAGVTQSPTHLIKTRGQQVTLRCSPISGHKSVSWYQQVLGQGPQFIFQYYEKEERGRGNFPDRFSARQFPNYSSELNVNALLLGDSALYLCASTIPGRGETQYFGPGTRLLVL.

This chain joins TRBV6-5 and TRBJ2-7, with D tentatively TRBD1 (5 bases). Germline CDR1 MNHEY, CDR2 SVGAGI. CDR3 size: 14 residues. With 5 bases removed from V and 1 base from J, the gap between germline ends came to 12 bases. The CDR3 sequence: CASSQGSLSYEQYF. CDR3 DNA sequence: TGTGCCAGCAGTCAGGGATCCCTGTCCTACGAGCAGTACTTC.

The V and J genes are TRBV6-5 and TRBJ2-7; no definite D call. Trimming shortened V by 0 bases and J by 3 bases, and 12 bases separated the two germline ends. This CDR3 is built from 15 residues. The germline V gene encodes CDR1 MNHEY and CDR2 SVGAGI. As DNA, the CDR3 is TGTGCCAGCAGTTACTCGACCCCGTTACTCTACGAGCAGTACTTC. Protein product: CASSYSTPLLYEQYF.

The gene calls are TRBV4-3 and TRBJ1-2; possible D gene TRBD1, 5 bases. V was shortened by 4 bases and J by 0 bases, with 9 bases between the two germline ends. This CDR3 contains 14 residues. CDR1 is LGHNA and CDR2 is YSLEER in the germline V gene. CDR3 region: CASSPTAANYGYTF. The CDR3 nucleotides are TGCGCCAGCAGCCCGACAGCAGCTAACTATGGCTACACCTTC.

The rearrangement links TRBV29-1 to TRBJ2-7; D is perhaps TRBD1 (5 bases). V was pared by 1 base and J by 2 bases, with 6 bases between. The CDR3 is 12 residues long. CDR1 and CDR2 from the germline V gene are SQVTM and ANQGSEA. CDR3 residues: CSVEAGPYEQYF. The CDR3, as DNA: TGCAGCGTTGAAGCAGGGCCCTACGAGCAGTACTTC.

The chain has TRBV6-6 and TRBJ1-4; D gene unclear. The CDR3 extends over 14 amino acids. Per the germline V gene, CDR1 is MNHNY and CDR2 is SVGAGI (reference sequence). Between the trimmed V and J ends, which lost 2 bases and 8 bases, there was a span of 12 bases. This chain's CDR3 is CASSYGQSLEKLFF. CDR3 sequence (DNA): TGTGCCAGCAGTTACGGGCAGTCCCTGGAAAAACTGTTTTTT.